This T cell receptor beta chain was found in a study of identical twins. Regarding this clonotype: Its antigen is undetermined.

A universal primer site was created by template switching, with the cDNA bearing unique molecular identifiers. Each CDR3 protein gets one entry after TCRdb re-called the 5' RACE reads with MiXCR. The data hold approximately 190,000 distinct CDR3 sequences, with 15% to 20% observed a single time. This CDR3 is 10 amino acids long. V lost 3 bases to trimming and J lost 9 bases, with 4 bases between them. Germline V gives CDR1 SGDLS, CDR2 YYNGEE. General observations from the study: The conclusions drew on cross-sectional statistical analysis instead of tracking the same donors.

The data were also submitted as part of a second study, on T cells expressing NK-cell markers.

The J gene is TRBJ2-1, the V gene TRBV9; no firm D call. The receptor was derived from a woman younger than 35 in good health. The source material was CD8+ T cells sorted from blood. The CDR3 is CASSGVEQFF. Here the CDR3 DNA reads TGTGCCAGCAGCGGGGTTGAGCAGTTCTTC.